This TCR beta chain was identified in a study of beta chain features in type 1 diabetes. A sort by CD45RO/CCR7/CD25/CD127/CD95/CD27 yielded CD4+ naive, central memory, regulatory and stem cell-like memory cells. The germline CDR1 and CDR2 sequences are SGHDT and YYEEEE. Trimming left V 1 base short and J 4 bases short, with 11 bases between. This CDR3 region has 14 residues. The whole isolated RNA underwent reverse transcription, so sequencing captured expressed TCRB transcripts. TCRdb keeps only in-frame clones here, not all; method: immunoSEQ multiplex PCR. The repertoire holds 450,000 or so clones, with about an eighth as singletons. This clone occurred a few times.

V is TRBV5-6 and J is TRBJ1-2; D gene uncertain. This receptor was obtained from a woman under 30 in good health. Sequenced input: naive CD4+ T cells from blood. In DNA form, the CDR3 reads TGTGCCAGCAGCTTGTACTGGGCTAGCTATGGCTACACCTTC. Amino acid sequence: CASSLYWASYGYTF.